This is a list of T cell receptor beta chains from one sample in a study of brain T cells in children with intractable seizures. The repertoire was sequenced with immunoSEQ multiplex PCR; TCRdb's copy has only in-frame clones and lacks some. The table records 300,000 to 400,000 clones, about 93% of them present only once. The material sequenced was peripheral blood, taken more than 4 months after surgery. The receptors were sampled from a boy under two years old with tuberous sclerosis and intractable seizures. Both conserved end residues are part of each CDR3. A D gene is named only where the DNA matches it firmly. Some rows have no size entry. The others give once, few or many, or a class for an expanded clone.

abundance	j_gene	d_gene	v_gene	CDR3nt	CDR3aa
-	TRBJ2-1	-	TRBV30	TGTGCCTGGAGCACACCATCATTTTCCACCAAGAATGAGCAGTTCTTC	CAWSTPSFSTKNEQFF
-	TRBJ1-1	-	TRBV6-6	TGTGCCATCGGGGTGGGTGAAGCTTTCTTT	CAIGVGEAFF
once	TRBJ1-2	-	TRBV4-2	TGTGCCAGCAGCCAAGGAACTAACTATGGCTACACCTTC	CASSQGTNYGYTF
-	TRBJ2-7	TRBD1	TRBV5-5	TGTGCCAGCAGCTTGAGGGCGGGACAGGCCTACGAGCAGTACTTC	CASSLRAGQAYEQYF
-	TRBJ1-1	-	TRBV2	TGTGCCAGCAGTGAAGTAGGTTCAGGTGAGCGAGCTTTCTTT	CASSEVGSGERAFF
-	TRBJ1-1	TRBD1	TRBV15	TGTGCCACCAGCAGGGGGGGGACAGGGCCCACTGAAGCTTTCTTT	CATSRGGTGPTEAFF
-	TRBJ1-5	-	TRBV19	TGTGCCAGTAGTATTAAACAGGGAGAACAGCCCCAGCATTTT	CASSIKQGEQPQHF
-	TRBJ2-3	-	TRBV7-2	TGTGCCAGCAGCCCAGAGAGGGCAGATACGCAGTATTTT	CASSPERADTQYF
-	TRBJ1-2	-	TRBV7-9	TGTGCCAGCAGCTTAGGCAGGGCGAGCGACTATGGCTACACCTTC	CASSLGRASDYGYTF
-	TRBJ2-1	-	TRBV14	TGTGCCAGCAGCCAAGTAGTCGGGGGCAGGAGCTCCTACAATGAGCAGTTCTTC	CASSQVVGGRSSYNEQFF
few	TRBJ2-3	TRBD2	TRBV6-5	TGTGCCAGCAGTTATTTAGCGGGAGGCACAGATACGCAGTATTTT	CASSYLAGGTDTQYF
-	TRBJ1-6	-	TRBV5-1	TGCGCCAGCAGCTTGGACCCGGGTGGTAATTCACCCCCCCACTTT	CASSLDPGGNSPPHF
-	TRBJ1-6	-	TRBV5-8	TGTGCCAGCAGCAACCGACATAATAATTCACCCCTCCACTTT	CASSNRHNNSPLHF
-	TRBJ2-1	TRBD1	TRBV24-1	TGTGCCACCAGTGGTGACACGGGACAGTACAATGAGCAGTTCTTC	CATSGDTGQYNEQFF
once	TRBJ2-1	-	TRBV18	TGTGCCAGCTCACCAATGGCAGCTTCTGCCTACAATGAGCAGTTCTTC	CASSPMAASAYNEQFF
-	TRBJ2-3	TRBD2	TRBV7-9	TGTGCCAGCAGACCCCGACTAGCGTTGTTCTCCACAGATACGCAGTATTTT	CASRPRLALFSTDTQYF
-	TRBJ2-7	-	TRBV19	TGTGCCAGTACGCCGAATTCCCGGACCTACGAGCAGTACTTC	CASTPNSRTYEQYF
-	TRBJ1-2	TRBD1	TRBV15	TGTGCCACCAGCACCATAGCAGGGGGCTCTAACTATGGCTACACCTTC	CATSTIAGGSNYGYTF
-	TRBJ2-7	-	TRBV19	TGTGCCAGTAGTATAGTAGGCTCTGGAGGAGGCGAGCAGTACTTC	CASSIVGSGGGEQYF
-	TRBJ1-2	-	TRBV14	TGTGCCAGCAGCCAAGAAGGACGAGGGATCGGCTATGGCTACACCTTC	CASSQEGRGIGYGYTF
-	TRBJ2-1	-	TRBV15	TGTGCCACCAGCAGCCTCTCGACAAGGGGGTACAATGAGCAGTTCTTC	CATSSLSTRGYNEQFF
-	TRBJ1-2	TRBD1	TRBV30	TGTGCCTGGAGTGTGGGGACAGGTCATTACTATGGCTACACCTTC	CAWSVGTGHYYGYTF
-	TRBJ1-4	TRBD1	TRBV19	TGTGCCAGTAGTATAGGCGCAGGGGGTGAAAAACTGTTTTTT	CASSIGAGGEKLFF
-	TRBJ2-1	TRBD2	TRBV27	TGTGCCAGCAGTTCAAGCGGGAGCTCCTACAATGAGCAGTTCTTC	CASSSSGSSYNEQFF
-	TRBJ2-7	-	TRBV10-3	TGTGCCATCAGTGCCGGGGCTAGCTACGAGCAGTACTTC	CAISAGASYEQYF
-	TRBJ2-7	-	TRBV7-6	TGTGCCAGCAGCTTATACACAGGAGTGGAAGAGCAGTACTTC	CASSLYTGVEEQYF
-	TRBJ2-1	TRBD2	TRBV24-1	TGTGCCACCAGTGATTTCACTAGCGTGTACAATGAGCAGTTCTTC	CATSDFTSVYNEQFF
-	TRBJ1-6	-	TRBV11-2	TGTGCCAGCAGCTGGACAACTGAAAATTCACCCCTCCACTTT	CASSWTTENSPLHF
-	TRBJ2-3	-	TRBV15	TGTGCCACCAGCAGAGATCGTCAGGGCACCAGCACAGATACGCAGTATTTT	CATSRDRQGTSTDTQYF
-	TRBJ1-1	-	TRBV15	TGTGCCACCAGCAGGGAGGCGAACACTGAAGCTTTCTTT	CATSREANTEAFF
-	TRBJ2-7	TRBD2	TRBV4-2	TGTGCCAGCAGCCAAGATCTCCAGGCGGGGGGCAGCTCCTACGAGCAGTACTTC	CASSQDLQAGGSSYEQYF
-	TRBJ1-3	-	TRBV27	TGTGCCAGCAGCCCTGATGGTTTCTCTGGAAACACCATATATTTT	CASSPDGFSGNTIYF
-	TRBJ1-1	-	TRBV6-5	TGTGCCAGCAGTTACGCGGGTGGATCTGAAGCTTTCTTT	CASSYAGGSEAFF
-	TRBJ1-6	-	TRBV5-4	TGTGCCAGCAGCTTCCGCTTCCAGGGGAAAAATTCACCCCTCCACTTT	CASSFRFQGKNSPLHF
once	TRBJ2-7	TRBD1	TRBV6-6	TGTGCCAGCAGGACCGGGACAGTATCCTACGAGCAGTACTTC	CASRTGTVSYEQYF
-	TRBJ1-3	-	TRBV9	TGTGCCAGCAGCGCCTCGGGACCCCCAGGCAACACCATATATTTT	CASSASGPPGNTIYF
-	TRBJ1-1	-	TRBV28	TGTGCCAGCAGTGACCCCATTCGGGCTGAAGCTTTCTTT	CASSDPIRAEAFF
-	TRBJ1-5	-	TRBV5-8	TGTGCCAGCAGCTTGCGAGATCAGCCCCAGCATTTT	CASSLRDQPQHF
-	TRBJ1-1	-	TRBV28	TGTGCCAGCTCCGAAGCGGGGGGGAACACTGAAGCTTTCTTT	CASSEAGGNTEAFF
-	TRBJ2-1	-	TRBV9	TGTGCCAGCAGCGCTAAGGGAAAAGGAAGGTTGGACAATGAGCAGTTCTTC	CASSAKGKGRLDNEQFF
-	TRBJ2-1	TRBD2	TRBV7-2	TGTGCCAGCTCGCCGACTAGCGGGGCCCCCAATGAGCAGTTCTTC	CASSPTSGAPNEQFF
-	TRBJ2-3	-	TRBV30	TGTGCCTGGGACAGGATTCCCCAGCTCATAGATACGCAGTATTTT	CAWDRIPQLIDTQYF
-	TRBJ2-7	-	TRBV2	TGTGCCAGCAGTGAAGGGGAGAGGACCTTCGAGCAGTACTTC	CASSEGERTFEQYF
-	TRBJ2-1	-	TRBV24-1	TGTGCCACCAGGGAGACCGCAGACAATGAGCAGTTCTTC	CATRETADNEQFF
-	TRBJ2-5	-	TRBV4-1	TGCGCCAGCAGCCAAGATCAGCGCAGTCAAGAGACCCAGTACTTC	CASSQDQRSQETQYF
once	TRBJ2-2	-	TRBV7-9	TGTGCCAGCAGCTTACGGATGAACGGCGGGGAGCTGTTTTTT	CASSLRMNGGELFF
-	TRBJ1-1	TRBD1	TRBV6-6	TGTGCCAGCAGTTACCGGACAGGGGGGTTGAACACTGAAGCTTTCTTT	CASSYRTGGLNTEAFF
medium-sized	TRBJ2-1	TRBD2	TRBV2	TGTGCCAGCAGCCTAGCGGAGTTCTCCTACAATGAGCAGTTCTTC	CASSLAEFSYNEQFF
-	TRBJ1-1	-	TRBV27	TGTGCCAGCTCGGACCGAGGGGGGAACACTGAAGCTTTCTTT	CASSDRGGNTEAFF
-	TRBJ1-1	TRBD1	TRBV29-1	TGCAGCGTCGGACAGGGAGACACTGAAGCTTTCTTT	CSVGQGDTEAFF
-	TRBJ2-1	-	TRBV4-1	TGCGCCAGCAGCCAAGGACTCAATGAGCAGTTCTTC	CASSQGLNEQFF
-	TRBJ2-7	-	TRBV25-1	TGTGCCAGCAGTGATGCACATTCCTACGAGCAGTACTTC	CASSDAHSYEQYF
-	TRBJ2-7	-	TRBV5-3	TGTGCCAGAAGACCCTCCCCCAACCCGGGACTCCCTCAAGGGGGCTACGAGCAGTACTTC	CARRPSPNPGLPQGGYEQYF
-	TRBJ2-3	-	TRBV30	TGTGCCTGGACTACACACGATACGGATACGCAGTATTTT	CAWTTHDTDTQYF
-	TRBJ2-7	TRBD1	TRBV28	TGTGCCAGCAGACGGACAGGGGACGAGCAGTACTTC	CASRRTGDEQYF
-	TRBJ1-2	-	TRBV20-1	TGCAGTGCTAGTTCGGGTGGACAAACCTATGGCTACACCTTC	CSASSGGQTYGYTF
-	TRBJ1-5	-	TRBV9	TGTGCCAGCAGCCCTGGTGGGGCCGGGGGTCAGCCCCAGCATTTT	CASSPGGAGGQPQHF
-	TRBJ2-2	-	TRBV12-5	TGTGCTAGTGGTTTGGTAACCAGGGCGGGGGAGCTGTTTTTT	CASGLVTRAGELFF